This T cell receptor (beta chain) was identified in a study of blood T cells in healthy people across ages. General observations from the study: It was held that diversity estimates obtained from one million T cells represented underestimates.

PCR was performed a second time for about 6 to 12 cycles using a sample-barcoded 5' primer and a J-beta primer mix. TCRdb re-derived calls from the 5' RACE reads in MiXCR, one entry per CDR3 protein. The sample lists more than 1 million distinct CDR3 sequences, around 45% occurring once. The CDR3 runs 15 residues. Trimming left V 3 bases short and J 6 bases short, with 18 bases between. Per germline, CDR1 DFQATT and CDR2 SNEGSKA (reference sequence). This clonotype showed up just a few times. Its antigen is undetermined. The clonotype originates from a woman aged 60 to 75 in good health. V usage is TRBV20-1 and J usage is TRBJ2-1; D may be TRBD1 or TRBD2 (5 bases each). Sequencing input: blood. The CDR3 protein is CSASPGWGYRNEQFF. CDR3 DNA sequence: TGCAGTGCTAGCCCCGGATGGGGGTATCGCAATGAGCAGTTCTTC.